The present TCR beta chain was sequenced within a study of graft-versus-host responses after intestinal transplantation (dated by TCRdb to the early 2020s). Some background on the complete study: The transplants that recipients got were multivisceral, liver-intestinal, or isolated intestinal. All recipients received anti-thymocyte globulin induction followed by maintenance tacrolimus and steroids for about three years. After intestinal transplantation, graft-versus-host and host-versus-graft alloreactive T cell clones were followed in the graft, circulation and bone marrow using bulk TCR-beta CDR3 sequencing. Alloreactive clones were identified by sequencing pre-transplant mixed lymphocyte reaction products and comparing these products with unstimulated pre-transplant donor and recipient T cells. The cohort enrolled 24 intestinal transplant recipients, one of whom was a retransplant, and a few patients without pretransplant specimens were excluded. A peak of at least 4% donor T cells among recipient peripheral blood mononuclear cells was the definition used for donor T cell macrochimerism. Samples from a few later patients were sequenced in-house on an Illumina MiSeq with MiXCR processing rather than by the commercial service. Here is what the overall study found, with its caveats: GvH clones turned up in recipient bone marrow, with some appearing earlier in ileal mucosa or blood, a pattern consistent with an intestinal mucosal origin. Peak levels of circulating GvH clones were associated with declines in HvG clones early after transplant. The relatively low number and heterogeneity of intestinal transplant patients limited the conclusions. In patients with donor T cell macrochimerism, the allografts had high GvH to HvG T cell clonal ratios.

V loses 8 bases, J loses 8 bases, and the germline ends lie 12 bases apart. Its CDR3 holds 12 amino acids, cysteine through phenylalanine. Only the CDR3 portion is preserved as DNA: 36 bases, with reading frame beginning at the first base. CDR1 and CDR2, per the germline V gene, are MNHNS and SASEGT. The library was built by means of the immunoSEQ multiplex PCR assay. For most patients, genomic DNA was isolated with the Qiagen DNeasy Blood and Tissue Kit and shipped frozen to Adaptive Biotechnologies for TCR sequencing. High-throughput TCR-beta CDR3 sequencing of genomic DNA from most patients was performed by Adaptive Biotechnologies. In the paper's pipeline: TCR sequencing data were retrieved from Adaptive's ImmunoSEQ software for roughly 20 patients, whereas three other patients were processed with MiXCR and VDJtools. To correct CD4 versus CD8 sorting errors, sequences present in both subsets at a frequency ratio below 5:1 were removed. CDR3 nucleotide sequences shared between donor and recipient were removed because the origin of such sequences could not be assigned. Alloreactive clones required at least 2-fold expansion over unstimulated cells and minimum CFSE-low frequency of 0.002% (template counts) or 0.001% (read counts). Mappable clones were those detected in sequenced pre-transplant spleen, lymph node, or MLR CFSE-low populations of the donor or recipient. The cumulative frequency of alloreactive clones was calculated as a percentage of all sequences, weighted by copy number. Imported from immuneACCESS, the table was reduced by TCRdb to in-frame sequences with V and J called. These copies leave out some clones; in studies compared against another copy, an unresolved V gene accounts for under half, and the cause of the remainder is not known. Clonal size and the V and J genes are those of that table, whereas D and trimming came from the DNA. The sample records 85,000 to 90,000 clones, around 90% of which are singletons. The ten largest clones capture about 0.3% of the sample.

The time point label for this specimen denotes: cells obtained before transplantation from donor or recipient. CD3+CD4+ and CD3+CD8+ populations were FACS-sorted from unstimulated pre-transplant donor and recipient cells taken from spleen or lymph nodes. A word on this clone: The antigen it binds to is not known. Nothing much larger sits one base from this clone, and base qualities are not available.

Recombination joined TRBV6-1 with TRBJ1-4; too little of a D gene remains to name it. The sample consisted of unstimulated CD4+ T cells sorted from spleen or lymph node cells, taken before intestinal transplant. The sequence was obtained from a human donor who received an intestinal transplant. In nucleotides, the sequence is TGTGCCAGCGTGGGTGTAATGGAAAAACTGTTTTTT. The translation is CASVGVMEKLFF.